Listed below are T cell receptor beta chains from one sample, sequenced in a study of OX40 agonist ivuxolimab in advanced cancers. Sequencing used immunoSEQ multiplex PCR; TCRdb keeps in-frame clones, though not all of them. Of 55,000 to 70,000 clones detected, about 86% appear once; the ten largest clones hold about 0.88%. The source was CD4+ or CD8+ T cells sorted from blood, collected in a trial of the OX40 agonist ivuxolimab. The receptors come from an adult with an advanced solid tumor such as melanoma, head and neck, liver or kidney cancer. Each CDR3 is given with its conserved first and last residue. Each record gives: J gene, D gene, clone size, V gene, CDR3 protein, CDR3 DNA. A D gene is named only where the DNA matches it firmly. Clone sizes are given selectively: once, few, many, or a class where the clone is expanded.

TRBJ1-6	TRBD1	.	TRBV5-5	CASSFSGQGNSPLHF	TGTGCCAGCAGCTTTAGTGGACAGGGTAATTCACCCCTCCACTTT
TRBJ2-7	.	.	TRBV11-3	CASSLAFGYEQYF	TGTGCCAGCAGCTTGGCGTTTGGCTACGAGCAGTACTTC
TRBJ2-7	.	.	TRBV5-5	CASSAGLFSYEQYF	TGTGCCAGCAGCGCGGGCCTATTCTCCTACGAGCAGTACTTC
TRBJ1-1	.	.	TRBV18	CASSPNLARIRLNTEAFF	TGTGCCAGCTCACCGAATCTGGCAAGGATTCGATTGAACACTGAAGCTTTCTTT
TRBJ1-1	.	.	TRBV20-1	CSAVRGTEAFF	TGCAGTGCTGTTAGAGGGACTGAAGCTTTCTTT
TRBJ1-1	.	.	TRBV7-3	CASSLGQGSTEAFF	TGTGCCAGCAGCTTAGGGCAGGGGAGCACTGAAGCTTTCTTT
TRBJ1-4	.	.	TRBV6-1	CASSPNTADEKLFF	TGTGCCAGCAGTCCCAACACGGCGGATGAAAAACTGTTTTTT
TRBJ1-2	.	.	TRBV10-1	CATPTGRAGAGYTF	TGCGCCACGCCAACGGGAAGGGCGGGTGCGGGCTACACCTTC
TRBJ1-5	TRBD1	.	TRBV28	CASSPGGQPQHF	TGTGCCAGCAGTCCAGGGGGCCAGCCCCAGCATTTT
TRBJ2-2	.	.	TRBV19	CASSPDYRNTGELFF	TGTGCCAGTAGCCCGGATTATAGGAACACCGGGGAGCTGTTTTTT
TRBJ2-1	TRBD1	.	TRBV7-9	CASSSRTGANEQFF	TGTGCCAGCAGCTCGAGGACAGGTGCGAATGAGCAGTTCTTC
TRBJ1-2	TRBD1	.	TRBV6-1	CASSRRQGAYGYTF	TGTGCCAGCAGTCGCCGACAGGGGGCCTATGGCTACACCTTC
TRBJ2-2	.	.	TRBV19	CASNTRDSDRELFF	TGTGCCAGTAATACCCGGGACTCCGACCGGGAGCTGTTTTTT
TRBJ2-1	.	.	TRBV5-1	CASSFHGGYNEQFF	TGCGCCAGCAGCTTTCACGGAGGATACAATGAGCAGTTCTTC
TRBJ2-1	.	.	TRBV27	CASSLGLPYEQFF	TGTGCCAGCAGTTTAGGACTACCGTATGAGCAGTTCTTC
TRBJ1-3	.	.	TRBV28	CASSPNGYSGNTIYF	TGTGCCAGCAGTCCGAACGGTTACTCTGGAAACACCATATATTTT
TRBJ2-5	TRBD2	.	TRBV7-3	CASSLTWEGGRRETQYF	TGTGCCAGCAGCTTAACGTGGGAGGGAGGGCGGCGGGAGACCCAGTACTTC
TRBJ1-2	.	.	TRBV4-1	CASSQATSANYGYTF	TGCGCCAGCAGCCAAGCGACATCAGCCAACTATGGCTACACCTTC
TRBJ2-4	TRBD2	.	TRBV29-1	CSVGGRAKNIQYF	TGCAGCGTTGGCGGGAGGGCCAAAAACATTCAGTACTTC
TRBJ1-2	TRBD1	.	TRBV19	CASSIIDRGGYGYTF	TGTGCCAGTAGTATAATCGACAGGGGTGGCTATGGCTACACCTTC
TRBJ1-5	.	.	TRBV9	CASSVGLGVDQPQHF	TGTGCCAGCAGCGTAGGGCTGGGGGTGGATCAGCCCCAGCATTTT
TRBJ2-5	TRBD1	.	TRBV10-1	CASSDKGAGETQYF	TGCGCCAGCAGTGACAAGGGGGCTGGGGAGACCCAGTACTTC
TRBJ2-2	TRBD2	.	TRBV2	CASSGERGGLGGELFF	TGTGCCAGCAGTGGGGAGCGGGGGGGCCTCGGCGGGGAGCTGTTTTTT
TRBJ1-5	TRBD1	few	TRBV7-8	CASSQQGAVNQPQHF	TGTGCCAGCAGCCAACAGGGGGCGGTCAATCAGCCCCAGCATTTT
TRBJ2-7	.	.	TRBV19	CASSRTDPYEQYF	TGTGCCAGTAGTCGAACAGATCCCTACGAGCAGTACTTC
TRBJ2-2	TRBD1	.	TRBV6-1	CASHRDRNTGELFF	TGTGCCAGCCACCGGGACAGAAACACCGGGGAGCTGTTTTTT
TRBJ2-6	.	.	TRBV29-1	CSVKAGAGANVLTF	TGCAGCGTTAAGGCTGGAGCTGGGGCCAACGTCCTGACTTTC
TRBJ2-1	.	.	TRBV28	CASSSWGRQFF	TGTGCCAGCAGTAGCTGGGGACGGCAGTTCTTC
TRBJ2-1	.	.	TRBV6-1	CASSELGGRSYNEQFF	TGTGCCAGCAGTGAATTAGGGGGGCGCTCCTACAATGAGCAGTTCTTC
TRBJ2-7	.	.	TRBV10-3	CAIKGLDAYEQYF	TGTGCCATCAAGGGGCTGGACGCCTACGAGCAGTACTTC
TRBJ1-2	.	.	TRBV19	CASSRLAGSNGYTF	TGTGCCAGTAGCCGATTGGCAGGGTCTAATGGCTACACCTTC
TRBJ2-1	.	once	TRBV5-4	CASSLGGYNEQFF	TGTGCCAGCAGCTTGGGGGGTTACAATGAGCAGTTCTTC
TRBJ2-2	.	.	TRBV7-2	CASSAGIGELFF	TGTGCCAGCAGCGCTGGAATCGGGGAGCTGTTTTTT
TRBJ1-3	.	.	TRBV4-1	CASSQVGNTIYF	TGCGCCAGCAGTCAAGTTGGAAACACCATATATTTT
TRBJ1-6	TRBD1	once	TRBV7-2	CASSFRDRYNSPLHF	TGTGCCAGCAGCTTTCGGGACAGATATAATTCACCCCTCCACTTT
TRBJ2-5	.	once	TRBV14	CASSQDGQASRKTQYF	TGTGCCAGCAGCCAAGATGGGCAAGCGAGTAGGAAGACCCAGTACTTC
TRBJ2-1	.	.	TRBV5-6	CGRDEQFF	TGCGGGCGGGATGAGCAGTTCTTC
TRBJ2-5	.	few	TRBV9	CASSGGGLQETQYF	TGTGCCAGCAGCGGGGGGGGCCTCCAAGAGACCCAGTACTTC
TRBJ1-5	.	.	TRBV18	CASSPAVNQPQHF	TGTGCCAGCTCACCAGCGGTGAATCAGCCCCAGCATTTT
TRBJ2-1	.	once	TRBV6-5	CASTIRRGGHNEQFF	TGTGCCAGCACCATACGGAGGGGGGGTCACAATGAGCAGTTCTTC
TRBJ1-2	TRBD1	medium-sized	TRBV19	CASRGGAGGHGYTF	TGTGCCAGTAGAGGAGGAGCAGGGGGCCATGGCTACACCTTC
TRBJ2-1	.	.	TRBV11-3	CASSLVRGSNEQFF	TGTGCCAGCAGCTTAGTGCGGGGATCCAATGAGCAGTTCTTC
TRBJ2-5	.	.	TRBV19	CASSIAGHGETQYF	TGTGCCAGTAGTATCGCGGGACACGGAGAGACCCAGTACTTC
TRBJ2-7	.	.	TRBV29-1	CSAEMPGTGSSYEQYF	TGCAGCGCCGAGATGCCCGGGACCGGTAGCTCCTACGAGCAGTACTTC
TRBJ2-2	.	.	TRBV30	CAWTRQVTGELFF	TGTGCCTGGACCCGACAGGTCACCGGGGAGCTGTTTTTT
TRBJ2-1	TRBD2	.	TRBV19	CASSISATSIVEQFF	TGTGCCAGTAGTATTTCAGCGACTAGCATAGTTGAGCAGTTCTTC
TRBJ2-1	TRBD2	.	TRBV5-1	CASSLVAGVSYNEQFF	TGCGCCAGCAGCTTGGTTGCGGGAGTTTCCTACAATGAGCAGTTCTTC
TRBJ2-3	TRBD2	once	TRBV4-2	CASSLSRGGASSTDTQYF	TGTGCCAGCAGCCTTAGCCGGGGGGGTGCTTCGAGCACAGATACGCAGTATTTT
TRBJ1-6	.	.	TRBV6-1	CASSDSRLNNSPLHF	TGTGCCAGCAGTGATTCCCGACTGAATAATTCACCCCTCCACTTT
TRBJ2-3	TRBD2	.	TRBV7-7	CASSASGGSTDTQYF	TGTGCCAGCAGCGCAAGCGGGGGAAGCACAGATACGCAGTATTTT
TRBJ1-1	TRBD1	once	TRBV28	CASSPFPGQGHTEAFF	TGTGCCAGCAGTCCTTTCCCGGGACAGGGGCACACTGAAGCTTTCTTT
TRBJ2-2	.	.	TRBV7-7	CASSQGMGLLTGELFF	TGTGCCAGCAGTCAAGGGATGGGACTTCTCACCGGGGAGCTGTTTTTT
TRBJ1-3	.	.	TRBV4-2	CASSQDRIRILSSGNTIYF	TGTGCCAGCAGCCAAGATAGGATTCGGATTCTGAGCTCTGGAAACACCATATATTTT
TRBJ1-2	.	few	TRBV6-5	CASSDLGGGYTF	TGTGCCAGCAGTGACTTGGGCGGTGGCTACACCTTC
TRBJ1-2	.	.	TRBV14	CASRLWTEGGYTF	TGTGCCAGCAGGCTTTGGACCGAGGGTGGCTACACCTTC
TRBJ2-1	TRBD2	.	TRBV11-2	CASSEGLARYNEQFF	TGTGCCAGCAGCGAGGGACTAGCTAGGTACAATGAGCAGTTCTTC
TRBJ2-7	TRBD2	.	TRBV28	CASKVAGGFEQYF	TGTGCCAGCAAGGTGGCGGGAGGGTTCGAGCAGTACTTC